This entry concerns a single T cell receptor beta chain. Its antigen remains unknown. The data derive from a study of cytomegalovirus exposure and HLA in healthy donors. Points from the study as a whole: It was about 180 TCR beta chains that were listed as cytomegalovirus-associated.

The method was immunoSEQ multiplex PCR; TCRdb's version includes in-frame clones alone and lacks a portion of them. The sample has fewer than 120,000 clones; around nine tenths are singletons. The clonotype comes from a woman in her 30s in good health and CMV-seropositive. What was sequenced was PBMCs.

The CDR3 protein is CASSLDFSGRVEQFF. In DNA, the CDR3 is TGTGCCAGCAGCTTGGACTTTAGCGGGAGGGTTGAGCAGTTCTTC. The chain uses TRBV5-6 and TRBJ2-1, with TRBD2 matching over 11 bases. V lost 0 bases, J lost 9 bases, and 5 bases stayed unmatched. In germline, CDR1 is SGHDT, CDR2 YYEEEE. The CDR3 is 15 residues long.